These 21 T cell receptor beta chains came from one sample sequenced in a study of blood T cell repertoires in COVID-19. Sequenced by immunoSEQ multiplex PCR; TCRdb stores in-frame clones only, minus some. The sample contains about 65,000 clones, 93% of which appear only once. Sequences were obtained from peripheral blood. The receptors were gathered from a man in his 70s with active COVID-19.

The chain uses TRBV9 and TRBJ2-1; 7 bases align to TRBD1. Germline V lookup: CDR1 SGDLS, CDR2 YYNGEE. The CDR3 runs 15 residues. The ends lost 4 bases at V and 4 bases at J; junction bases unmatched: 8. The CDR3 protein is CASSFGTAPYNEQFF. The CDR3 bases are TGTGCCAGCAGCTTCGGGACAGCCCCTTACAATGAGCAGTTCTTC.

This rearrangement joins TRBV11-2 to TRBJ1-3; TRBD1 agrees at 7 bases. The CDR3 totals 15 residues. Trimming cost V 2 bases and J 4 bases; bases outside gene matches: 5. Germline V gene data show CDR1 as SGHAT and CDR2 as FQNNGV. CDR3 loop: CASSLKTGEGNTIYF. The CDR3 nucleotides are TGTGCCAGCAGCTTAAAAACAGGGGAAGGAAACACCATATATTTT.

In DNA, the CDR3 is TGTGCCATCAGGCCGGGACTAGACTCCTACAATGAGCAGTTCTTC. Translation gives CAIRPGLDSYNEQFF. The V and J genes are TRBV10-3 and TRBJ2-1; 8 bases are shared with TRBD2. CDR3 size: 15 residues. V was clipped by 6 bases and J by 0 bases; unmatched bases: 4. Per the germline V gene, CDR1 is ENHRY and CDR2 is SYGVKD.

V and J are TRBV28 and TRBJ1-2; the D gene is possibly TRBD1 (5 bases). Trimming cost V 8 bases and J 7 bases, with 20 bases left between them. There are 14 residues in the CDR3. Germline V gene sequence: CDR1 MDHEN, CDR2 SYDVKM. This chain's CDR3 is CASAPSARASGYTF. CDR3 DNA sequence: TGTGCCAGCGCGCCCTCGGCCAGGGCTAGTGGCTACACCTTC.

This sequence joins TRBV6-5 and TRBJ1-2; the D gene is possibly TRBD1 (6 bases). This CDR3 is built from 13 residues. Trimming removed 6 bases at V and 8 bases at J, with 16 bases between. From germline, CDR1 is MNHEY and CDR2 SVGAGI. CDR3 in DNA: TGTGCCAGCAGCCCACAGGGAGGGAGAGGCTACACCTTC. This translates into CASSPQGGRGYTF.

This chain uses TRBV9 with TRBJ1-4; 11 bases are a match to TRBD1. J lost 5 bases, V lost 4 bases, and 4 bases had no gene match. Looked up from germline, CDR1 is SGDLS and CDR2 is YYNGEE. CDR3 size: 15 residues. CDR3 DNA sequence: TGTGCCAGCAGCCCGCGGACAGGGGGCAATGAAAAACTGTTTTTT. Protein sequence: CASSPRTGGNEKLFF.

This chain uses TRBV19 with TRBJ1-5; 10 positions match TRBD1. CDR1 and CDR2 (germline): LNHDA, SQIVND (reference sequence). This CDR3 is 15 amino acids long. Unmatched junction bases numbered 7, after V lost 6 bases and J lost 5 bases. The CDR3 sequence: CASSHTGTGDQPQHF. CDR3 coding DNA: TGTGCCAGTAGCCATACCGGGACAGGGGATCAGCCCCAGCATTTT.

The chain recombines TRBV6-5 with TRBJ2-7; 8 bases match TRBD1. Germline loops: CDR1 MNHEY, CDR2 SVGAGI. V trimming: 7 bases; J trimming: 2 bases; junction bases outside the gene matches: 10. CDR3 length: 15 amino acids. The chain's CDR3 is CASIPDPGGAYEQYF. The CDR3 nucleotides read TGTGCCAGCATTCCAGACCCAGGGGGCGCCTACGAGCAGTACTTC.

The chain has TRBV5-6 and TRBJ1-5; D gene ambiguous. This CDR3 is 15 amino acids long. Trimming removed 2 bases from V and 3 bases from J, with 12 bases in between. Germline CDR1 SGHDT, CDR2 YYEEEE. The CDR3 sequence: CASSFRIGANQPQHF. In DNA form, the CDR3 reads TGTGCCAGCAGCTTCAGGATCGGTGCCAATCAGCCCCAGCATTTT.

The chain is built from TRBV6-5 and TRBJ2-3, with 10 bases matching TRBD2. Germline V gene sequence: CDR1 MNHEY, CDR2 SVGAGI. The CDR3 is 15 residues long. The ends lost 5 bases at V and 4 bases at J; junction bases unmatched: 6. The CDR3 bases are TGTGCCAGCAGTAATCTAGCGGGGGTCGCAGATACGCAGTATTTT. Protein: CASSNLAGVADTQYF.

V usage is TRBV10-2 and J usage is TRBJ2-7, with D uncertain. The V gene lost 4 bases and the J gene lost 3 bases, with 10 bases spanning the gap. The CDR3 covers 13 residues. Looked up from germline, CDR1 is WSHSY and CDR2 is SAAADI. The CDR3 bases are TGCGCCAGCAGTGGGGCAGGCTACTACGAGCAGTACGTC. The encoded protein is CASSGAGYYEQYV.

The chain joins TRBV6-5 to TRBJ1-5; possibly TRBD1 for D (5 bases). The CDR3 is 15 residues long. Germline-derived CDR1 and CDR2 are MNHEY and SVGAGI. Trimming took off 0 bases at V and 8 bases at J, with 14 bases between the two ends. The DNA of the CDR3 is TGTGCCAGCAGTTACTCGGGGCGAGTAAGGGAGCCCCAGCATTTT. This codes for CASSYSGRVREPQHF.

V gene TRBV12-3 or TRBV12-4 combines with J gene TRBJ1-5; 8 bases agree with TRBD1. V was clipped by 6 bases and J by 12 bases; unmatched bases: 7. This CDR3 region has 12 residues. The CDR3 bases are TGTGCCAGCAGACAGGGGGTCTCTGGCCAGCATTTT. As protein: CASRQGVSGQHF.

The CDR3 is CASGLVDRVFEQYV. For the CDR3, the DNA is TGTGCTAGTGGTTTGGTGGACAGGGTGTTTGAGCAGTACGTC. The rearrangement uses TRBV12-5 and TRBJ2-7; TRBD1 matches at 8 bases. This CDR3 comprises 14 residues. With 0 bases clipped from V and 7 bases from J, the junction kept 5 bases outside the gene matches. CDR1 and CDR2 from the germline V gene are LGHNT and FRNRAP.

The chain recombines TRBV7-2 with TRBJ1-1, with D maybe TRBD1 (5 bases). Germline V gives CDR1 SGHTA, CDR2 FQGNSA. The CDR3 consists of 13 residues. V was shortened by 1 base and J by 10 bases, with 13 bases between the two germline ends. The CDR3 DNA reads TGTGCCAGCAGCTTAGGACAGCTTGGCGGAGCTTTCTTT. Protein sequence: CASSLGQLGGAFF.

This clone has only one observation. The rearrangement joins TRBV6-5 to TRBJ2-5; D possibly corresponds to TRBD1 (5 bases). Per the germline V gene, CDR1 is MNHEY and CDR2 is SVGAGI. This CDR3 is built from 13 residues. Trimming shortened V by 8 bases and J by 4 bases, and 14 bases separated the two germline ends. The CDR3 here is CASARAGRETQYF. DNA of the CDR3: TGTGCCAGCGCCCGGGCAGGGCGAGAGACCCAGTACTTC.

J is TRBJ2-5 and V is TRBV14; D uncertain. Germline V gene data show CDR1 as SGHDN and CDR2 as FVKESK. Trimming removed 1 base from V and 5 bases from J, with 5 bases in between. The CDR3 has 12 amino acids. CDR3 sequence: CASSQVVETQYF. The CDR3, as DNA: TGTGCCAGCAGCCAAGTCGTGGAGACCCAGTACTTC.

CDR3 sequence reads: CASSLRGAGEKLFF. In DNA, the CDR3 is TGTGCCAGCAGCCTTCGCGGGGCTGGTGAAAAACTGTTTTTT. The chain combines TRBV7-2 with TRBJ1-4, with TRBD1 as a possible D gene (5 bases). Germline-derived CDR1 and CDR2 are SGHTA and FQGNSA. This CDR3 has 14 amino acids. The V end was cut by 5 bases, the J end by 7 bases, with 14 bases between. Complete variable domain (other parts from reference TRBV7-2 and TRBJ1-4): GAGVSQSPSNKVTEKGKDVELRCDPISGHTALYWYRQSLGQGLEFLIYFQGNSAPDKSGLPSDRFSAERTGGSVSTLTIQRTQQEDSAVYLCASSLRGAGEKLFFGSGTQLSVL.

V gene TRBV5-1 combines with J gene TRBJ2-1, with TRBD2 identical over 14 bases. V lost 4 bases, J lost 8 bases, and 2 bases stayed unmatched. Germline V gene data show CDR1 as SGHRS and CDR2 as YFSETQ. This CDR3 is 14 amino acids long. In DNA form, the CDR3 reads TGCGCCAGCAGCGGACTAGCGGGGGGTTATGAGCAGTTCTTC. This translates into CASSGLAGGYEQFF.

J is TRBJ2-7 and V is TRBV6-6; weak D call: TRBD1 (5 bases). Trimming took off 0 bases at V and 2 bases at J, with 8 bases between the two ends. The V gene's germline CDR1 is MNHNY and CDR2 SVGAGI (reference sequence). This CDR3 region has 14 residues. CDR3 coding DNA: TGTGCCAGCAGTTACTCGTTAGGGGCCTACGAGCAGTACTTC. Translation: CASSYSLGAYEQYF.

The rearrangement uses TRBV5-1 and TRBJ2-1; 10 bases agree with TRBD1. Germline CDR1 SGHRS, CDR2 YFSETQ. This CDR3 is built from 16 residues. V lost 3 bases and J lost 3; bases outside the gene matches: 6. Here the CDR3 DNA reads TGCGCCAGCAGCTCCGCCTGGACAGGGGGCTACAATGAGCAGTTCTTC. This encodes CASSSAWTGGYNEQFF. Looking up the rest from reference TRBV5-1 and TRBJ2-1 gives the full variable domain: KAGVTQTPRYLIKTRGQQVTLSCSPISGHRSVSWYQQTPGQGLQFLFEYFSETQRNKGNFPGRFSGRQFSNSRSEMNVSTLELGDSALYLCASSSAWTGGYNEQFFGPGTRLTVL.